The source of this T cell receptor (beta chain) is a study of shared clonotypes between healthy human individuals. On the study more broadly: Donors had three CD4 naive, three CD4 memory, two CD8 naive and one CD8 memory plate apiece.

The donors, healthy adults who were HIV-negative, had experienced no recent acute infections or vaccinations. The investigators split CD4+ cells into a CD45RA+ naive subset and a CD45RA-negative memory subset. The protocol was immunoSEQ multiplex PCR, while the TCRdb copy is restricted to in-frame clones and leaves out a portion. The repertoire holds 600,000 to 700,000 clones, with roughly 73% as singletons. Per germline, CDR1 MGHRA and CDR2 YSYEKL. The length of the CDR3 is 20 residues. Trimming at V came to 1 base and at J to 4 bases, leaving 12 bases not matched to a gene. This clonotype was obtained from a woman in her twenties or thirties in good health. Sequencing was performed on memory CD4+ T cells sorted from blood. The subset is: CD45RA-negative fraction. This chain links TRBV4-1 with TRBJ2-2; 13 bases match TRBD2. The CDR3 is CASSQGPGTSGARGTGELFF. The DNA of the CDR3 is TGCGCCAGCAGCCAAGGGCCCGGGACTAGCGGGGCTCGGGGCACCGGGGAGCTGTTTTTT.